These 6 T cell receptor beta chains were all obtained from the same sample, sequenced in a study of blood T cell repertoires in COVID-19. TCRdb's copy holds only in-frame clones and misses some; the assay was immunoSEQ multiplex PCR. The sample has approximately 120,000 clones, around 85% seen once. Material for sequencing was peripheral blood. The receptors here all came from a woman of 80 years or more with COVID-19, enrolled during active disease.

V and J are TRBV7-3 and TRBJ2-7; D not resolved. Trimming cost V 5 bases and J 4 bases, with 12 bases left between them. The CDR3 spans 13 residues. Per the germline V gene, CDR1 is SGHTA and CDR2 is FQGTGA. The chain's CDR3 is CASSPGTGYEQYF. The CDR3 DNA follows: TGTGCCAGCAGCCCGGGTACGGGTTACGAGCAGTACTTC.

The rearrangement uses TRBV9 and TRBJ2-1, with 9 bases lining up with TRBD2. CDR3 size: 14 residues. The ends lost 7 bases at V and 8 bases at J; junction bases unmatched: 10. Germline CDR1 SGDLS, CDR2 YYNGEE. The CDR3 loop is CASAGAGGSDEQFF. In DNA form, the CDR3 reads TGTGCCAGCGCGGGGGCGGGAGGGTCCGATGAGCAGTTCTTC.

Details on this clone: A junction end diverges from the germline sequence, so it may reflect a read error. This rearrangement joins TRBV2 to TRBJ1-2, with 7 bases fitting TRBD1. This CDR3 has 15 residues. Germline CDR1 reads SNHLY; CDR2 reads FYNNEI. CDR3 sequence (DNA): TGTGCCGGCAGGACAGGCATGACTCCTAACTATGGCTACACCTTC. Translated: CAGRTGMTPNYGYTF. The full variable domain, rest sourced from reference TRBV2 and TRBJ1-2, is EPEVTQTPSHQVTQMGQEVILRCVPISNHLYFYWYRQILGQKVEFLVSFYNNEISEKSEIFDDQFSVERPDGSNFTLKIRSTKLEDSAMYFCAGRTGMTPNYGYTFGSGTRLTVV.

This clone was seen a single time. V and J are TRBV4-2 and TRBJ2-5, with D possibly TRBD2 on 5 matching bases. The CDR3 is 15 amino acids. Germline V gives CDR1 LGHNA, CDR2 YNFKEQ. Between the trimmed V and J ends, which lost 2 bases and 2 bases, there was a span of 12 bases. Written as DNA, the CDR3 is TGTGCCAGCAGCCAACAGAGCGGATCTCAAGAGACCCAGTACTTC. Protein product: CASSQQSGSQETQYF.

The CDR3 sequence: CASSQERAGRYSYEQYF. DNA of the CDR3: TGTGCCAGCAGCCAAGAAAGGGCGGGGAGATACTCCTACGAGCAGTACTTC. The chain uses TRBV14 and TRBJ2-7, with D perhaps matching TRBD2 (6 bases). Trimming pared 0 bases from V and 0 bases from J, leaving 15 bases between. Germline-derived CDR1 and CDR2 are SGHDN and FVKESK. CDR3 length: 17 amino acids.

The CDR3 reads CASSLVLAGGTYEQYF. CDR3 coding DNA: TGTGCCAGCAGCTTAGTTCTGGCAGGAGGCACCTACGAGCAGTACTTC. This chain uses TRBV7-9 with TRBJ2-7; D may be TRBD2 (5 bases). The ends were cut back, 1 base at V and 2 bases at J, with 15 bases in the middle. The germline CDR1 and CDR2 sequences are SEHNR and FQNEAQ (reference sequence). This CDR3 region has 16 residues.